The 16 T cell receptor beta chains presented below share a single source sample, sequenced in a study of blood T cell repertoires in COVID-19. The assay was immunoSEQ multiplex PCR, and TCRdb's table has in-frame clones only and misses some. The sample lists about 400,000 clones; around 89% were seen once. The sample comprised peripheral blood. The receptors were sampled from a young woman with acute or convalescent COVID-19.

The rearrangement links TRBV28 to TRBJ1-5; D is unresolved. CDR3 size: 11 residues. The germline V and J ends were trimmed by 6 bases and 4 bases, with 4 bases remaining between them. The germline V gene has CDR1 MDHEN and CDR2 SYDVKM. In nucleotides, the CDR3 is TGTGCCAGCAGCATGAATCAGCCCCAGCATTTT. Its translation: CASSMNQPQHF.

CDR3 in amino acids: CASSQDRDMNTEAFF. Here the CDR3 DNA reads TGCGCCAGCAGCCAAGATCGGGACATGAACACTGAAGCTTTCTTT. The chain combines TRBV4-1 with TRBJ1-1; tentatively, D is TRBD1 (6 bases). The CDR3 spans 15 residues. V shed 0 bases and J shed 0 bases, with 8 bases lying between them. Germline V gene data show CDR1 as MGHRA and CDR2 as YSYEKL.

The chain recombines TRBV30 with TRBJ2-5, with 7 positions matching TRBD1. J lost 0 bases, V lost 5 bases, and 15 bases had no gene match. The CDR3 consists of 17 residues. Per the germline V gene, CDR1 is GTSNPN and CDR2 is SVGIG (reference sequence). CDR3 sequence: CAWSSTPGTEDQETQYF. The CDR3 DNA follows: TGTGCCTGGTCCTCCACTCCCGGGACAGAAGACCAAGAGACCCAGTACTTC. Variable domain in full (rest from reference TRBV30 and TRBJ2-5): SQTIHQWPATLVQPVGSPLSLECTVEGTSNPNLYWYRQAAGRGLQLLFYSVGIGQISSEVPQNLSASRPQDRQFILSSKKLLLSDSGFYLCAWSSTPGTEDQETQYFGPGTRLLVL.

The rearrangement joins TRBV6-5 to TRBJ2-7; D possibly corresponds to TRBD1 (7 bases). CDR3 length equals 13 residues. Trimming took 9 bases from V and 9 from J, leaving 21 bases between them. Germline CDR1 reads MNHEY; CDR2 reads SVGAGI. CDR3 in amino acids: CASGGRGVLGQYF. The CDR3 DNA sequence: TGTGCCAGTGGGGGCAGGGGGGTTTTGGGGCAGTACTTC.

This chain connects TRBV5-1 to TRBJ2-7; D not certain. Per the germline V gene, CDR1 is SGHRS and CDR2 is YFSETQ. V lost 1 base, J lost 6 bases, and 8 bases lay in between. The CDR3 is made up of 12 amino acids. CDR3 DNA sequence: TGCGCCAGCAGCTTGACAAGAACCGAGCAGTACTTC. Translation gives CASSLTRTEQYF.

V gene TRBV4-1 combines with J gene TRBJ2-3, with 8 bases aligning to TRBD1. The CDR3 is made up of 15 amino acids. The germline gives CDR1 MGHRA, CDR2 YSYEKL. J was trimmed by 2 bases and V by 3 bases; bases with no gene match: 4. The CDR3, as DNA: TGCGCCAGCAGCCATCCGGGACAGGCCACAGATACGCAGTATTTT. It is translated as CASSHPGQATDTQYF.

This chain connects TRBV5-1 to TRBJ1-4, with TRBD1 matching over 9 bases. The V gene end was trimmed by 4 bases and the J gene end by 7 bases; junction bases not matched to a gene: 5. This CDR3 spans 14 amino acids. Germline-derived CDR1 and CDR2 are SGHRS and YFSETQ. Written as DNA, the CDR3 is TGCGCCAGCAGCAGAGGACAGGGGATTGAAAAACTGTTTTTT. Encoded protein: CASSRGQGIEKLFF. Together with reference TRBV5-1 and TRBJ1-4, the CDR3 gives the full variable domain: KAGVTQTPRYLIKTRGQQVTLSCSPISGHRSVSWYQQTPGQGLQFLFEYFSETQRNKGNFPGRFSGRQFSNSRSEMNVSTLELGDSALYLCASSRGQGIEKLFFGSGTQLSVL.

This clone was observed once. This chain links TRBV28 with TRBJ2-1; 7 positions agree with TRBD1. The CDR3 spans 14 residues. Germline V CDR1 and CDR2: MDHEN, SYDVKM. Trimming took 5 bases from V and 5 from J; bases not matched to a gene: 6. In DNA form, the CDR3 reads TGTGCCAGCAGTACGTCCGGGACAGACAATGAGCAGTTCTTC. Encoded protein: CASSTSGTDNEQFF. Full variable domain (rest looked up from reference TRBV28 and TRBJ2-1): DVKVTQSSRYLVKRTGEKVFLECVQDMDHENMFWYRQDPGLGLRLIYFSYDVKMKEKGDIPEGYSVSREKKERFSLILESASTNQTSMYLCASSTSGTDNEQFFGPGTRLTVL.

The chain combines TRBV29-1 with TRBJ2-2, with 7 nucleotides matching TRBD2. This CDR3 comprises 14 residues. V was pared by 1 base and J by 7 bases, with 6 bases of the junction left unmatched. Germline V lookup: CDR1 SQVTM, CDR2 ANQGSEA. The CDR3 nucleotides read TGCAGCGTTGAAGGGTGGCCGGGAGGCGGGGAGCTGTTTTTT. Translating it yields CSVEGWPGGGELFF.

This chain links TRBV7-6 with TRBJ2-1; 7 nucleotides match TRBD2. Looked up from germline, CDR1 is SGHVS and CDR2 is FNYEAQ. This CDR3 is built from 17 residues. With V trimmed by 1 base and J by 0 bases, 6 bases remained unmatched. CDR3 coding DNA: TGTGCCAGCAGCTTAGGTCGCGGGGGAGTCTCCTACAATGAGCAGTTCTTC. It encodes CASSLGRGGVSYNEQFF.

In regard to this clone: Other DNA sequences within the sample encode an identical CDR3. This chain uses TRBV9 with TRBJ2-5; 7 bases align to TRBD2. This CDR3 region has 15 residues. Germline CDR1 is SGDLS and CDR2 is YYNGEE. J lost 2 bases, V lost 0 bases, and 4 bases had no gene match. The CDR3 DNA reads TGTGCCAGCAGCGTAGCCGCTAGCGGACAAGAGACCCAGTACTTC. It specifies CASSVAASGQETQYF. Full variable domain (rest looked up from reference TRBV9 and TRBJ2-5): DSGVTQTPKHLITATGQRVTLRCSPRSGDLSVYWYQQSLDQGLQFLIQYYNGEERAKGNILERFSAQQFPDLHSELNLSSLELGDSALYFCASSVAASGQETQYFGPGTRLLVL.

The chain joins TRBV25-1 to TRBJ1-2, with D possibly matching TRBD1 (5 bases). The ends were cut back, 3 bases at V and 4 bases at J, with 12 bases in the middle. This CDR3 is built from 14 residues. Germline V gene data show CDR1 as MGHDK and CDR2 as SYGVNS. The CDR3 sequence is CASSDLGLRYGYTF. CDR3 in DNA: TGTGCCAGCAGTGACCTGGGGCTGCGCTATGGCTACACCTTC.

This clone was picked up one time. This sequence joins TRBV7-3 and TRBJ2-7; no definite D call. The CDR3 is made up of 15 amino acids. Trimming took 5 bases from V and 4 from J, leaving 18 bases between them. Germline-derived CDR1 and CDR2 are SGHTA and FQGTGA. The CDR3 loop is CASSPESRKPYEQYF. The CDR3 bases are TGTGCCAGCAGCCCCGAGTCCAGGAAACCGTACGAGCAGTACTTC.

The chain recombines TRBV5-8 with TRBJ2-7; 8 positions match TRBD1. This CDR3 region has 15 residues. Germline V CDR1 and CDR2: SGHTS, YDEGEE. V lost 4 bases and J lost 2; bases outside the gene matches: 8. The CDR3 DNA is TGTGCCAGCAGCCCCGGGACAGGCTCAGCCTACGAGCAGTACTTC. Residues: CASSPGTGSAYEQYF.

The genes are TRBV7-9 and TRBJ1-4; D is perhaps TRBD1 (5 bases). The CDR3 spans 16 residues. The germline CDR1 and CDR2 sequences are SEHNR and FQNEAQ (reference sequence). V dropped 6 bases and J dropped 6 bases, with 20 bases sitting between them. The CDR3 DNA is TGTGCCAGCAGTACGCCCCCTCGGGGACTGTATGAAAAACTGTTTTTT. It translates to CASSTPPRGLYEKLFF.

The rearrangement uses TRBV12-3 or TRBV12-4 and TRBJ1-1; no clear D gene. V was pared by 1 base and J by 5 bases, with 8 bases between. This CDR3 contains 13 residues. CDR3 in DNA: TGTGCCAGCAGTTTAGGAACCGGGACTGAAGCTTTCTTT. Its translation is CASSLGTGTEAFF.